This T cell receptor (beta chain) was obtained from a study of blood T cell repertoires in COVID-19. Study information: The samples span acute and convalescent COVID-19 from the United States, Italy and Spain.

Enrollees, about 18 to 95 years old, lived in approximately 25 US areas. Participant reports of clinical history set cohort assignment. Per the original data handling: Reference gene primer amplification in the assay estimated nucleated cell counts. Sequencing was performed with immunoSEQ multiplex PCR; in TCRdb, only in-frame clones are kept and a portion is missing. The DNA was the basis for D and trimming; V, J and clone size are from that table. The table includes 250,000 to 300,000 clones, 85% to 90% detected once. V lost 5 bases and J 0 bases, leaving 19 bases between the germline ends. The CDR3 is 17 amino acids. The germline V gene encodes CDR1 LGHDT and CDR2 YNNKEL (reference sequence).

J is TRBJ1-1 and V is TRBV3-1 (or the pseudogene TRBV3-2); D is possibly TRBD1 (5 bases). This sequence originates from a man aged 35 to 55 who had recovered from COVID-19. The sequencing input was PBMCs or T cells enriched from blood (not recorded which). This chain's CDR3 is CASSGRQKVTMNTEAFF. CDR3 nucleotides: TGTGCCAGCAGCGGCCGACAGAAGGTCACCATGAACACTGAAGCTTTCTTT.